These T cell receptor beta chains were read from a single sample in a study of neurological immune-mediated disorders. TCRdb processed the 5' RACE reads anew with MiXCR; each CDR3 protein has one entry. In the table there are roughly 60,000 distinct CDR3 sequences, about 3.5% of which are singletons. Sample: PBMCs. Every receptor here comes from a woman aged 45-65 years with multiple sclerosis. Each CDR3 is given with its conserved first and last residue. D genes are given only for firm matches. Not all rows give a size; the values are once, few, many and, for expanded clones, a class.

many	TRBV20-1	-	TRBJ2-1	CSVPLGGSLENEQFF	TGCAGTGTACCTCTAGGAGGGAGTTTGGAAAATGAGCAGTTCTTC
many	TRBV3-1	TRBD2	TRBJ2-7	CASSPNRASGGEQYF	TGTGCCAGCAGCCCAAACCGAGCTAGCGGGGGCGAGCAGTACTTC
many	TRBV20-1	TRBD2	TRBJ2-7	CSAIESGSRYEQYF	TGCAGTGCTATAGAGAGCGGGAGTAGGTACGAGCAGTACTTC
many	TRBV29-1	-	TRBJ1-3	CSVGGLSGNTIYF	TGCAGCGTTGGAGGCCTCTCTGGAAACACCATATATTTT
-	TRBV11-2	-	TRBJ2-2	CASSLGGWGGELFF	TGTGCCAGCAGCCTTGGAGGCTGGGGCGGGGAGCTGTTTTTT
-	TRBV7-9	-	TRBJ1-2	CASSFFPQAGGYTF	TGTGCCAGCAGCTTTTTCCCTCAGGCGGGTGGCTACACCTTC
many	TRBV6-6	TRBD1	TRBJ2-7	CASSYGQGEEAYEQYF	TGTGCCAGCAGTTATGGGCAGGGGGAAGAGGCCTACGAGCAGTACTTC
many	TRBV3-1	TRBD2	TRBJ2-7	CASSPRPGTTGYEQYF	TGTGCCAGCAGCCCGCGCCCCGGGACTACAGGATACGAGCAGTACTTC
many	TRBV3-1	-	TRBJ2-1	CASSPPGPEQFF	TGTGCCAGCAGCCCTCCGGGGCCTGAGCAGTTCTTC
-	TRBV5-1	TRBD2	TRBJ2-5	CASSPSGRATQETQYF	TGCGCCAGCAGCCCCAGCGGGAGGGCTACTCAAGAGACCCAGTACTTC
few	TRBV7-2	-	TRBJ1-2	CASSPGSTANYGYTF	TGTGCCAGCAGCCCGGGGTCGACAGCTAACTATGGCTACACCTTC
few	TRBV10-3	-	TRBJ1-6	CAISESSLGPDSPLNF	TGTGCCATCAGTGAGTCGAGCTTAGGCCCGGATTCACCCCTCAACTTT
-	TRBV7-9	-	TRBJ2-5	CASSLVVARGETQYF	TGTGCCAGCAGCTTAGTGGTGGCCAGGGGTGAGACCCAGTACTTC
many	TRBV7-9	TRBD2	TRBJ2-7	CASSLVGGSRYEQYF	TGTGCCAGCAGCTTGGTCGGGGGGAGTAGGTACGAGCAGTACTTC
many	TRBV7-9	-	TRBJ1-2	CASSKMDRGLGYTF	TGTGCCAGCAGCAAAATGGACAGAGGTCTAGGCTACACCTTC
-	TRBV7-9	-	TRBJ2-3	CASSSDRGTDTQYF	TGTGCCAGCAGCTCGGACAGAGGCACAGATACGCAGTATTTT
many	TRBV11-2	-	TRBJ2-5	CASSLVRETQYF	TGTGCCAGCAGCTTAGTAAGGGAGACCCAGTACTTC
many	TRBV5-6	TRBD2	TRBJ2-1	CASSQGTRDEQFF	TGTGCCAGCAGCCAAGGGACTAGGGATGAGCAGTTCTTC
many	TRBV5-1	-	TRBJ1-3	CASSLNPSSGNTIYF	TGCGCCAGCAGCTTGAATCCGAGCTCTGGAAACACCATATATTTT
many	TRBV24-1	-	TRBJ2-1	CATSDRPSRGYNEQFF	TGTGCCACCAGTGACCGCCCATCCCGGGGCTACAATGAGCAGTTCTTC
many	TRBV12-3/TRBV12-4	-	TRBJ2-1	CASRPSGPYFNEQFF	TGTGCCAGCAGACCCAGCGGGCCCTACTTCAATGAGCAGTTCTTC
many	TRBV7-2	-	TRBJ2-7	CASSLSVRGSYEQYF	TGTGCCAGCAGCTTAAGTGTTAGGGGATCCTACGAGCAGTACTTC
few	TRBV18	TRBD2	TRBJ2-1	CASSIGTSGFRNEQFF	TGTGCCAGCTCTATCGGGACTAGCGGGTTTCGCAATGAGCAGTTCTTC
many	TRBV27	-	TRBJ1-5	CASSSATGLNQPQHF	TGTGCCAGCAGTTCCGCGACAGGCCTAAATCAGCCCCAGCATTTT
many	TRBV7-8	TRBD1	TRBJ1-2	CASRRQGNYGYTF	TGTGCCAGCAGAAGACAGGGAAACTATGGCTACACCTTC
many	TRBV6-2/TRBV6-3	-	TRBJ1-2	CASTHSYGRTENYGYTF	TGTGCCAGCACCCACTCGTACGGCCGGACAGAAAACTATGGCTACACCTTC
many	TRBV5-1	TRBD1	TRBJ1-1	CASSLGGGYTEAFF	TGCGCCAGCAGCTTGGGAGGGGGCTATACTGAAGCTTTCTTT
many	TRBV6-4	-	TRBJ2-7	CASIPDLWGALSSYEQYF	TGTGCCAGCATCCCTGATCTTTGGGGGGCCCTGAGCTCCTACGAGCAGTACTTC
many	TRBV20-1	TRBD2	TRBJ2-1	CSASLAGSYNEQFF	TGCAGTGCTTCACTAGCGGGCTCCTACAATGAGCAGTTCTTC
few	TRBV3-1	TRBD2	TRBJ2-7	CASSQEHQREILEQYF	TGTGCCAGCAGCCAGGAACATCAGCGGGAGATTTTGGAGCAGTACTTC
-	TRBV11-2	TRBD1	TRBJ1-1	CASSLVLPMSTDRGAEAFF	TGTGCCAGCAGCTTAGTCCTACCCATGTCCACGGACAGGGGCGCTGAAGCTTTCTTT
many	TRBV9	-	TRBJ2-1	CASSVEGSPYNEQFF	TGTGCCAGCAGCGTCGAGGGGTCGCCCTACAATGAGCAGTTCTTC
many	TRBV24-1	-	TRBJ2-5	CATSGTAETQYF	TGTGCCACCAGTGGGACAGCTGAGACCCAGTACTTC
many	TRBV5-5	-	TRBJ1-4	CASSRQAEREKLFF	TGTGCCAGCAGCCGACAGGCCGAAAGGGAAAAACTGTTTTTT
many	TRBV7-9	TRBD1	TRBJ2-2	CASSSGQGIGGELFF	TGTGCCAGCAGCTCGGGACAGGGGATTGGCGGGGAGCTGTTTTTT
many	TRBV12-3/TRBV12-4	-	TRBJ1-5	CASRKGPSNQPQNF	TGTGCCAGCAGGAAGGGACCGAGCAATCAGCCCCAGAATTTT
few	TRBV6-2/TRBV6-3	-	TRBJ1-1	CASSYGGPEAFF	TGTGCCAGCAGTTACGGCGGCCCTGAAGCTTTCTTT
many	TRBV24-1	-	TRBJ2-5	CATSERDSPGRETQYF	TGTGCCACCAGTGAACGGGACTCTCCAGGTAGAGAGACCCAGTACTTC
many	TRBV20-1	-	TRBJ2-3	CSARVSDTQYF	TGCAGTGCTAGAGTTTCTGATACGCAGTATTTT
many	TRBV11-3	-	TRBJ1-2	CASSLGPGDYTF	TGTGCCAGCAGCTTAGGTCCCGGCGACTACACCTTC
many	TRBV20-1	TRBD1	TRBJ1-5	CSARVGQGGWSNQPQHF	TGCAGTGCTAGGGTGGGACAGGGGGGGTGGAGCAATCAGCCCCAGCATTTT
many	TRBV29-1	-	TRBJ1-4	CSVEAGAGTNEKLFF	TGCAGCGTTGAAGCCGGGGCCGGAACTAATGAAAAACTGTTTTTT
many	TRBV28	-	TRBJ2-7	CASSLSRGYEQYF	TGTGCCAGCAGTTTATCGAGAGGATACGAGCAGTACTTC